The clone carrying this T cell receptor (beta chain) was detected a few times. Arm-PCR of CDR3 regions with iRepertoire HTBI primers generated TCR beta libraries. TCRdb passed the multiplex PCR reads through MiXCR, listing each CDR3 protein once. The sample holds roughly 300,000 distinct CDR3 sequences; 22% are singletons and the top ten take roughly three fifths. The CDR3 is made up of 13 amino acids. Trimming removed 6 bases at V and 5 bases at J, with 10 bases between. The data are from a study of regulatory T cells in long-lasting Graves disease. Time point in this sample: persistent/refractory GD, antithyroid drugs over 5 years with positive TRAb. The TCR library was prepared using RNA isolated from PBMCs.

The rearrangement links TRBV12-3 or TRBV12-4 to TRBJ2-2, with a tentative D call TRBD1 (5 bases). This sequence originates from a female donor with Graves disease. Material: peripheral blood mononuclear cells (PBMCs), obtained when the disease was refractory, from a patient treated with antithyroid drugs. CDR3 sequence: CASSIQGTGELFF. CDR3 nucleotide sequence: TGTGCCAGCAGCATCCAGGGTACCGGGGAGCTGTTTTTT.